The 14 T cell receptor beta chains below all came from one sample that was sequenced in a study of blood T cell repertoires in COVID-19. Assay used: immunoSEQ multiplex PCR; TCRdb lists only in-frame clones, some missing. The sample consists of hundreds of thousands of clones, roughly 87% of them appearing once. Sequences were obtained from peripheral blood. The receptors were gathered from a woman younger than 35 who had recovered from COVID-19.

The chain combines TRBV20-1 with TRBJ2-5; the match to TRBD2 covers 10 bases. Germline V gives CDR1 DFQATT, CDR2 SNEGSKA (reference sequence). V shed 3 bases and J 1 base; nucleotides not matched to a gene: 8. The CDR3 is 16 residues long. The CDR3 DNA follows: TGCAGTGCTAGTGGTGGGCTAGCGGGAGCCCAAGAGACCCAGTACTTC. Its protein is CSASGGLAGAQETQYF.

The chain is built from TRBV5-4 and TRBJ1-2; D is perhaps TRBD1 (6 bases). The CDR3 is 15 residues long. V gave up 0 bases and J gave up 6 bases, with 15 bases separating them. Germline V CDR1 and CDR2: SGHNT, YYREEE (reference sequence). The CDR3 loop is CASSLDREWANGYTF. CDR3 coding DNA: TGTGCCAGCAGCTTGGACAGGGAGTGGGCGAATGGCTACACCTTC.

The chain links TRBV7-3 to TRBJ2-1; TRBD2 matches at 7 bases. V trimming: 5 bases; J trimming: 0 bases; junction bases outside the gene matches: 4. The CDR3 has 15 residues. Germline V gene sequence: CDR1 SGHTA, CDR2 FQGTGA. The CDR3 DNA follows: TGTGCCAGCAGCACCTCGGGGGGCTCCTACAATGAGCAGTTCTTC. The encoded protein is CASSTSGGSYNEQFF.

The chain links TRBV5-5 to TRBJ2-1, with TRBD1 matching 8 bases. This CDR3 region has 15 residues. Germline trimming cut 2 bases from V and 6 bases from J; bases unmatched to any gene: 7. Germline CDR1 and CDR2: SGHKS and YYEKEE (reference sequence). CDR3 sequence (DNA): TGTGCCAGCAGCTTAAGACAGGGGATTCTCAATGAGCAGTTCTTC. Translation: CASSLRQGILNEQFF.

V and J are TRBV18 and TRBJ1-4, with D possibly matching TRBD1 (5 bases). This CDR3 contains 14 residues. V was trimmed by 6 bases and J by 2 bases, leaving 10 bases between them. Germline assignment: CDR1 KGHSH and CDR2 LQKENI. Written as DNA, the CDR3 is TGTGCCAGCTCTGAGACAGTGACTAATGAAAAACTGTTTTTT. Its protein is CASSETVTNEKLFF. The full variable domain, rest sourced from reference TRBV18 and TRBJ1-4, is NAGVMQNPRHLVRRRGQEARLRCSPMKGHSHVYWYRQLPEEGLKFMVYLQKENIIDESGMPKERFSAEFPKEGPSILRIQQVVRGDSAAYFCASSETVTNEKLFFGSGTQLSVL.

The sample holds a few counts of this clone. The chain carries TRBV20-1 and TRBJ2-7; D gene ambiguous. The CDR3 covers 12 residues. Germline CDR1 DFQATT, CDR2 SNEGSKA (reference sequence). The V end was cut by 3 bases, the J end by 0 bases, with 6 bases between. The DNA of the CDR3 is TGCAGTGCTAGTTACACCTCCTACGAGCAGTACTTC. Translation: CSASYTSYEQYF.

A word on this clone: Other DNA variants within this sample encode the same CDR3. V and J are TRBV10-3 and TRBJ2-1; a weak D match, TRBD2 (6 bases). The CDR3 spans 17 residues. V shed 2 bases and J shed 4 bases, with 18 bases lying between them. Germline V gives CDR1 ENHRY, CDR2 SYGVKD. In DNA form, the CDR3 reads TGTGCCATCAGTGAGGACCCTTCCGGGAGTTCGTACAATGAGCAGTTCTTC. As protein: CAISEDPSGSSYNEQFF.

The genes are TRBV27 and TRBJ2-7, with 11 bases fitting TRBD2. The germline V gene has CDR1 MNHEY and CDR2 SMNVEV (reference sequence). The CDR3 consists of 15 residues. The trim removed 6 bases at V and 5 bases at J, leaving 9 bases unmatched. The CDR3 here is CASRVQTSGSNEQYF. In nucleotides, the CDR3 is TGTGCCAGCAGAGTTCAAACTAGCGGGAGTAACGAGCAGTACTTC.

This clone was recorded a few times. The chain links TRBV5-1 to TRBJ1-4; D call uncertain. Looked up from germline, CDR1 is SGHRS and CDR2 is YFSETQ. The germline V and J ends were trimmed by 2 bases and 5 bases, with 13 bases remaining between them. This CDR3 region has 15 residues. CDR3 sequence reads: CASSFSGRKNEKLFF. Written as DNA, the CDR3 is TGCGCCAGCAGCTTTTCTGGGCGAAAAAATGAAAAACTGTTTTTT. The whole variable domain, filled in from reference TRBV5-1 and TRBJ1-4, reads KAGVTQTPRYLIKTRGQQVTLSCSPISGHRSVSWYQQTPGQGLQFLFEYFSETQRNKGNFPGRFSGRQFSNSRSEMNVSTLELGDSALYLCASSFSGRKNEKLFFGSGTQLSVL.

The J gene is TRBJ2-3, the V gene TRBV5-1; maybe TRBD1 (6 bases). Looked up from germline, CDR1 is SGHRS and CDR2 is YFSETQ. V was clipped by 5 bases and J by 6 bases, with 19 bases between them. The length of the CDR3 is 15 residues. The CDR3: CASSLDRFPPDTQYF. As DNA, the CDR3 is TGCGCCAGCAGTCTAGACAGGTTCCCGCCTGATACGCAGTATTTT.

This clone was detected only once. The chain carries TRBV27 and TRBJ1-1; D uncertain. Per the germline V gene, CDR1 is MNHEY and CDR2 is SMNVEV (reference sequence). V was trimmed by 10 bases and J by 0 bases, leaving 12 bases between them. This CDR3 contains 13 residues. The CDR3 spells CATSPLLNTEAFF. Written as DNA, the CDR3 is TGTGCCACCTCCCCCTTATTGAACACTGAAGCTTTCTTT.

This clone was detected once. The chain links TRBV11-3 to TRBJ1-4; D call uncertain. From germline, CDR1 is SGHNT and CDR2 YENEEA. CDR3 size: 17 residues. V lost 0 bases and J lost 0, with 11 bases in between. The chain's CDR3 is CASSLDVWATTNEKLFF. CDR3 sequence (DNA): TGTGCCAGCAGCTTAGATGTTTGGGCAACAACTAATGAAAAACTGTTTTTT.

V usage is TRBV18 and J usage is TRBJ2-7, with 7 bases lining up with TRBD1. The CDR3 length is 14 residues. Germline loops: CDR1 KGHSH, CDR2 LQKENI. Unmatched junction bases numbered 3, after V lost 1 base and J lost 3 bases. CDR3 protein: CASSPRGTDYEQYF. For the CDR3, the DNA is TGTGCCAGCTCACCACGGGGGACAGACTACGAGCAGTACTTC.

This clone was observed a handful of times. The V and J genes are TRBV5-4 and TRBJ2-7; 11 nucleotides align to TRBD2. The CDR3 extends over 15 amino acids. The ends lost 4 bases at V and 2 bases at J; junction bases unmatched: 5. Per germline, CDR1 SGHNT and CDR2 YYREEE (reference sequence). CDR3 bases: TGTGCCAGCAGCCCCGGGACTAGCGGACCCTACGAGCAGTACTTC. Translation: CASSPGTSGPYEQYF.